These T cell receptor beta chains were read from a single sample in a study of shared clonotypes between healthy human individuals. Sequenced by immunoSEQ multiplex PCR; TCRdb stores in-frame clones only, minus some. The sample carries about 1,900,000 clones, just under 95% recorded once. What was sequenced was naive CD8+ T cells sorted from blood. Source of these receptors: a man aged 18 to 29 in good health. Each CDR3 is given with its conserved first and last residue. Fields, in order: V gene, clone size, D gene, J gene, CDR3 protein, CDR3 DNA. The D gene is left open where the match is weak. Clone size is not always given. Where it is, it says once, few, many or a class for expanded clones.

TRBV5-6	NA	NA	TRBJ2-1	CASTDGGLYNEQFF	TGTGCCAGCACCGATGGGGGACTCTACAATGAGCAGTTCTTC
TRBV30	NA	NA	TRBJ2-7	CAWSLGAGTYEQYF	TGTGCCTGGAGTCTGGGAGCGGGCACCTACGAGCAGTACTTC
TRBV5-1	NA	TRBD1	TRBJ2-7	CASSLTGTGVYEQYF	TGCGCCAGCAGCTTGACCGGGACAGGCGTCTACGAGCAGTACTTC
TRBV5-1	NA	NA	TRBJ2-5	CASSLDQAWETQYF	TGCGCCAGCAGCCTGGACCAGGCTTGGGAGACCCAGTACTTC
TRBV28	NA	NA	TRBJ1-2	CASSLFPGALAYGYTF	TGTGCCAGCAGTTTATTCCCCGGGGCGCTGGCCTATGGCTACACCTTC
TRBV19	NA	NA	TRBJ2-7	CASSIGLAPGSYEQYF	TGTGCCAGTAGTATAGGTCTAGCGCCGGGCTCCTACGAGCAGTACTTC
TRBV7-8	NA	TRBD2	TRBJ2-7	CASSPSGGLSYEQYF	TGTGCCAGCAGCCCGAGCGGGGGCCTCTCCTACGAGCAGTACTTC
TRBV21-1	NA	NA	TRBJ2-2	CASSNALGLAGGKLLTGELFF	TGTGCCAGCAGCAATGCCTTAGGACTAGCGGGAGGAAAACTCCTCACCGGGGAGCTGTTTTTT
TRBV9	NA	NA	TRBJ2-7	CASSRAPGEQYF	TGTGCCAGCAGCCGTGCCCCGGGGGAGCAGTACTTC
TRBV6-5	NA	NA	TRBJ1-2	CASSYSTHSQNGYTF	TGTGCCAGCAGTTACTCGACTCACAGCCAAAATGGCTACACCTTC
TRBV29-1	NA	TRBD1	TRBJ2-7	CSVDNGQGEQYF	TGCAGCGTAGACAACGGACAGGGTGAACAGTACTTC
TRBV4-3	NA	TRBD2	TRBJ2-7	CASSQEEPGKLAAHSAAYEQYF	TGCGCCAGCAGCCAAGAAGAACCCGGGAAACTAGCGGCCCATTCAGCGGCCTACGAGCAGTACTTC
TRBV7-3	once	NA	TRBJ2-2	CASSLTFSGELFF	TGTGCCAGCAGCTTAACCTTCAGCGGGGAGCTGTTTTTT
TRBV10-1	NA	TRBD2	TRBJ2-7	CASSEWVAGDSYEQYF	TGCGCCAGCAGTGAGTGGGTAGCGGGGGACTCCTACGAGCAGTACTTC
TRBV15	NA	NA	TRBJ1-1	CATSFGLYLGTEAFF	TGTGCCACCAGCTTCGGGCTGTACCTAGGCACTGAAGCTTTCTTT
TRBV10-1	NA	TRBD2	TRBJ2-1	CASSLAGVPYNEQFF	TGCGCCAGCAGTCTAGCGGGAGTCCCCTACAATGAGCAGTTCTTC
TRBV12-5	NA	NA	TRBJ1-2	CASGGRESLFGYTF	TGTGCTAGTGGCGGAAGGGAATCGCTCTTTGGCTACACCTTC
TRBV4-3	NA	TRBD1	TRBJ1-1	CASSQDRGHTAEAFF	TGCGCCAGCAGCCAAGATAGGGGGCACACCGCTGAAGCTTTCTTT
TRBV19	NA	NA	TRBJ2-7	CASTDGSYEQYF	TGTGCCAGTACCGATGGGAGTTACGAGCAGTACTTC
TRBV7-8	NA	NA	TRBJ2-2	CASSLFVATGTGELFF	TGTGCCAGCAGCTTATTCGTGGCAACGGGCACCGGGGAGCTGTTTTTT
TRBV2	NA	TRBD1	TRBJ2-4	CASSEAQGEENIQYF	TGTGCCAGCAGTGAAGCGCAGGGGGAAGAAAACATTCAGTACTTC
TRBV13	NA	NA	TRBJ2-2	CASRPPSSGELFF	TGTGCCAGCAGACCCCCTAGCTCCGGGGAGCTGTTTTTT
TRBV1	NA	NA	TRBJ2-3	CTSSQDTSGPRKTASTDTQYF	TGCACCAGCAGCCAAGATACCAGCGGTCCCCGAAAAACCGCTAGCACAGATACGCAGTATTTT
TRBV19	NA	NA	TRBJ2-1	CASSIGGNSYNEQFF	TGTGCCAGTAGTATAGGCGGGAACTCCTACAATGAGCAGTTCTTC
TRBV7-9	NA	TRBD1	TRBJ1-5	CASSYGQGSNQPQHF	TGTGCCAGCAGCTACGGACAGGGAAGCAATCAGCCCCAGCATTTT
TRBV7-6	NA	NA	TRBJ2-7	CASSLGDGAYEQYF	TGTGCCAGCAGCTTAGGAGATGGGGCCTACGAGCAGTACTTC
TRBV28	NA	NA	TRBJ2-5	CASSRGQIELPPRETQYF	TGTGCCAGCAGCAGAGGACAGATCGAGCTCCCCCCACGGGAGACCCAGTACTTC
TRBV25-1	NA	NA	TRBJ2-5	CASMGGERETQYF	TGTGCCAGCATGGGCGGGGAGAGGGAGACCCAGTACTTC